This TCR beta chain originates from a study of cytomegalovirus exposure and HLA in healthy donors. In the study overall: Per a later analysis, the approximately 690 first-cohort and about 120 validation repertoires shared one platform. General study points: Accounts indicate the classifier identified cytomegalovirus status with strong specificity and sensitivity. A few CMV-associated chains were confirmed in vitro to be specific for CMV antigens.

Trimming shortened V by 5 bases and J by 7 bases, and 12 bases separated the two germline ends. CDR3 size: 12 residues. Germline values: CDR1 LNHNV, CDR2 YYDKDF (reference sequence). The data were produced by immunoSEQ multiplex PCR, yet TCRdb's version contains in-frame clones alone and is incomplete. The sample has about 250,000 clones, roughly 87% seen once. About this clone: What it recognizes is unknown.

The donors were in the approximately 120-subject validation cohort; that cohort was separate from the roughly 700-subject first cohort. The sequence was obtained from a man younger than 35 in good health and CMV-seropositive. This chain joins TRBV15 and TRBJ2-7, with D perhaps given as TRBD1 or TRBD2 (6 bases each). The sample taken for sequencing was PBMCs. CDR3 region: CATSRGLREQYF. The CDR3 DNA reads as TGTGCCACCAGCCGGGGGCTCCGGGAGCAGTACTTC.